This is a list of T cell receptor beta chains from one sample in a study of T cell repertoires in cytomegalovirus infection. TCRdb ran MiXCR on the reads and lists one entry per CDR3 protein. The data contain approximately 600,000 distinct CDR3 sequences, under 45% of them singletons. The antigens these receptors bind are not known. Sequences were derived from cultured PBMCs, sampled from culture after CMV antigen stimulation. These receptors all come from a human donor in good health (CMV status not recorded). Some clones in this sample may be carry-over from other donors' samples. Each CDR3 is given with its conserved first and last residue. The D gene is left open where the match is weak. Clone size, where shown, is once, few, many, or a class for clones that have expanded.

size,J,V,D,CDR3,DNA
few,TRBJ2-5,TRBV27,TRBD2,CASSLGTSPRETQYF,TGTGCCAGCAGTTTGGGGACTAGCCCCCGCGAGACCCAGTACTTC
once,TRBJ2-1,TRBV5-1,TRBD1,CASSGEHKGQLYNEQFF,TGCGCCAGCAGCGGGGAGCATAAGGGACAGTTGTACAATGAGCAGTTCTTC
few,TRBJ1-6,TRBV2,TRBD1,CATTGQGTNSPLHF,TGTGCCACCACAGGACAGGGTACGAATTCACCCCTCCACTTT
few,TRBJ1-5,TRBV7-8,.,CASSLWQGRNQPQHF,TGTGCCAGCAGCTTATGGCAGGGAAGGAATCAGCCCCAGCATTTT
many,TRBJ1-1,TRBV7-2,TRBD1,CASSSLGQGFNTEAFF,TGTGCCAGCAGCTCCCTCGGACAGGGCTTTAACACTGAAGCTTTCTTT
few,TRBJ2-2,TRBV3-1,TRBD2,CASSSGLAGRSGELFF,TGTGCCAGCAGCTCGGGACTAGCGGGACGGAGCGGGGAGCTGTTTTTT
.,TRBJ2-7,TRBV5-4,TRBD2,CASSWPGTSGSYEQYF,TGTGCCAGCAGCTGGCCCGGGACTAGCGGCTCCTACGAGCAGTACTTC
.,TRBJ1-1,TRBV7-6,.,CASSPTNMNTEAFF,TGTGCCAGCAGCCCCACAAACATGAACACTGAAGCTTTCTTT
few,TRBJ2-7,TRBV6-2/TRBV6-3,TRBD2,CASRLWEGPYEQYF,TGTGCCAGCCGCCTGTGGGAGGGCCCCTACGAGCAGTACTTC
.,TRBJ2-5,TRBV28,.,CASSPQGIQETQYF,TGTGCCAGCAGCCCACAGGGAATACAAGAGACCCAGTACTTC
.,TRBJ2-2,TRBV12-5,.,CASAPGRAAGELFF,TGTGCTAGTGCCCCTGGGCGGGCGGCCGGGGAGCTGTTTTTT
.,TRBJ2-5,TRBV7-9,.,CASSFLTIQETQYF,TGTGCCAGCAGCTTTTTGACTATCCAAGAGACCCAGTACTTC
.,TRBJ2-2,TRBV5-4,.,CASSATGGAGELFF,TGTGCCAGCAGCGCGACAGGTGGGGCCGGGGAGCTGTTTTTT
.,TRBJ2-3,TRBV7-2,TRBD2,CASSPFRGGDTTDTQYF,TGTGCCAGCAGCCCCTTTCGGGGGGGGGATACCACAGATACGCAGTATTTT
.,TRBJ2-5,TRBV19,TRBD1,CASSRQGLGETQYF,TGTGCCAGTAGTAGACAGGGGTTGGGTGAGACCCAGTACTTC
.,TRBJ2-2,TRBV6-2/TRBV6-3,.,CASSFLQGDTGELFF,TGTGCCAGCAGTTTCCTACAGGGAGACACCGGGGAGCTGTTTTTT
.,TRBJ2-5,TRBV25-1,TRBD2,CASSAPSGVETQYF,TGTGCCAGCAGTGCGCCTAGCGGGGTGGAGACCCAGTACTTC
.,TRBJ2-2,TRBV4-3,.,CASSQGWGQNTGELFF,TGCGCCAGCAGCCAAGGGTGGGGGCAGAACACCGGGGAGCTGTTTTTT
.,TRBJ2-7,TRBV20-1,TRBD1,CSARPRNRGTEQYF,TGCAGTGCTAGACCTCGGAACAGGGGGACGGAGCAGTACTTC
.,TRBJ2-3,TRBV20-1,.,CSATFDLGLADTQYF,TGCAGTGCTACCTTTGATCTGGGCTTGGCAGATACGCAGTATTTT
.,TRBJ2-2,TRBV19,TRBD2,CASRLTGTSGGLGELFF,TGTGCCAGTAGGCTTACCGGGACTAGCGGGGGACTCGGGGAGCTGTTTTTT
many,TRBJ1-2,TRBV28,TRBD1,CASSLPGTDYGYTF,TGTGCCAGCAGTTTACCCGGGACAGACTATGGCTACACCTTC
.,TRBJ2-3,TRBV5-1,.,CASSWSQGGTQYF,TGCGCCAGCAGCTGGTCTCAGGGAGGTACGCAGTATTTT
.,TRBJ1-1,TRBV7-8,TRBD1,CASSLNRRGQQAFF,TGTGCCAGCAGCTTAAATCGCAGGGGGCAACAAGCTTTCTTT
.,TRBJ2-3,TRBV5-1,TRBD2,CASSGTNTDTQYF,TGCGCCAGCTCCGGGACTAACACAGATACGCAGTATTTT
few,TRBJ2-7,TRBV5-1,.,CASSLLVAESYEQYF,TGCGCCAGCAGCTTGCTGGTAGCGGAGTCCTACGAGCAGTACTTC
.,TRBJ1-3,TRBV12-3/TRBV12-4,TRBD1,CASRTGEAGNTIYF,TGTGCCAGCAGAACAGGGGAGGCTGGAAACACCATATATTTT
.,TRBJ2-7,TRBV10-3,.,CASSLGTRWEQYF,TGTGCCTCAAGCTTAGGGACACGCTGGGAGCAGTACTTC
few,TRBJ2-3,TRBV20-1,.,CSAIVWDTQYF,TGCAGTGCTATCGTCTGGGATACGCAGTATTTT
few,TRBJ1-5,TRBV6-1,TRBD1,CASRTGQNPSQPQHF,TGTGCCAGCAGGACGGGACAGAACCCCTCTCAGCCCCAGCATTTT
.,TRBJ2-4,TRBV3-1,.,CASSQSFAGGSLYF,.
.,TRBJ2-1,TRBV7-2,TRBD2,CASGGLAAPLTSGEQFF,TGTGCCAGCGGAGGACTAGCGGCCCCGTTGACGAGTGGTGAGCAGTTCTTC
.,TRBJ1-1,TRBV12-3/TRBV12-4,.,CASSLDRFDTEAFF,TGTGCCAGCAGTTTAGACAGATTCGACACTGAAGCTTTCTTT
few,TRBJ2-5,TRBV6-1,TRBD1,CASRRGQQETQYF,TGTGCCAGCAGGAGGGGACAGCAAGAGACCCAGTACTTC
few,TRBJ2-4,TRBV7-2,.,CASSLEVTGENIQYF,TGTGCCAGCAGCTTAGAGGTGACAGGAGAAAACATTCAGTACTTC
.,TRBJ2-1,TRBV7-2,TRBD2,CASSFPHSGRSGEQFF,TGTGCCAGCAGCTTTCCCCATAGCGGGAGATCGGGTGAGCAGTTCTTC
few,TRBJ1-1,TRBV7-2,.,CASSLVGRGTNTEAFF,TGTGCCAGCAGCTTAGTAGGTCGGGGGACCAACACTGAAGCTTTCTTT
.,TRBJ2-1,TRBV10-3,.,CAVGGVGEQFF,TGTGCCGTCGGCGGGGTGGGTGAGCAGTTCTTC
.,TRBJ1-2,TRBV7-2,TRBD1,CASSLRVRDRVDYGYTF,TGTGCCAGCAGCTTGCGGGTCCGGGACAGGGTGGACTATGGCTACACCTTC
.,TRBJ2-7,TRBV6-6,.,CASKLDVGDYEQYF,TGTGCCAGCAAGTTGGACGTCGGAGATTACGAGCAGTACTTC
.,TRBJ2-1,TRBV4-1,TRBD2,CASSLGGYSSYNEQFF,TGTGCCAGCAGCCTCGGGGGGTACAGCTCCTACAATGAGCAGTTCTTC
.,TRBJ2-1,TRBV20-1,.,CSARRLAYDEQFF,TGCAGTGCTAGAAGGCTAGCTTACGATGAGCAGTTCTTC
.,TRBJ1-5,TRBV6-2/TRBV6-3,.,CASSSTGRGGNQPQHF,TGTGCCAGCAGTTCTACAGGGCGAGGCGGCAATCAGCCCCAGCATTTT
.,TRBJ2-2,TRBV11-2,.,CASSLVRSGNTGELFF,TGTGCCAGCAGCTTAGTTCGGAGCGGGAACACCGGGGAGCTGTTTTTT
.,TRBJ2-7,TRBV20-1,.,CSATDQMGSRWEQYF,TGCAGTGCCACGGACCAGATGGGATCTAGGTGGGAGCAGTACTTC
.,TRBJ1-3,TRBV20-1,.,CSARDPAGSGNTIYF,TGCAGTGCTAGAGATCCAGCGGGGTCTGGAAACACCATATATTTT
.,TRBJ2-5,TRBV12-5,TRBD2,CASGLDQPTSGQETQYF,TGTGCTAGTGGTTTGGATCAGCCGACTAGCGGTCAAGAGACCCAGTACTTC
.,TRBJ2-7,TRBV7-2,TRBD2,CASSFAPGGGAYEQYF,TGTGCCAGCAGCTTCGCCCCGGGGGGGGGGGCCTACGAGCAGTACTTC
.,TRBJ2-7,TRBV12-3/TRBV12-4,TRBD1,CASSPNRGEQYF,TGTGCCAGCAGCCCCAACAGGGGGGAGCAGTACTTC
few,TRBJ2-1,TRBV6-2/TRBV6-3,TRBD2,CASSYLVGLAVYNEQFF,TGTGCCAGCAGTTACCTTGTGGGACTAGCGGTCTACAATGAGCAGTTCTTC
.,TRBJ2-4,TRBV6-2/TRBV6-3,.,CASSYSLTNIQYF,TGTGCCAGCAGTTACTCGCTGACAAACATTCAGTACTTC
.,TRBJ2-3,TRBV12-3/TRBV12-4,TRBD2,CASSPHTPGLAKEGTDTQYF,TGTGCCAGCAGCCCCCACACTCCGGGACTAGCGAAAGAGGGAACAGATACGCAGTATTTT
few,TRBJ1-5,TRBV7-9,.,CASSLTNDYEPQHF,TGTGCCAGCAGCTTAACAAACGATTATGAGCCCCAGCATTTT